What follows is one T cell receptor beta chain and its context. Its target is not known. These data belong to a study of T cell responses to AZD1222 COVID-19 vaccine. Study findings and constraints: Researchers took repertoire samples only after the peak T cell response had come. CD4 TCRs linked to vaccination spanned spike, dominating at 160-218 and 743-854.

From germline, CDR1 is SGDLS and CDR2 YYNGEE. This CDR3 region has 16 residues. Germline trimming cut 0 bases from V and 15 bases from J; bases unmatched to any gene: 14. Libraries were prepared by immunoSEQ multiplex PCR; TCRdb keeps only in-frame clonotypes and omits some of them. The sample lists 150,000 or so clones; over 85% were seen once. This receptor was taken from an adult in good health. The V gene is TRBV9, the J gene TRBJ2-1, with 11 bases aligning to TRBD2. Sequenced here: peripheral blood, sampled on day 0 of AZD1222 vaccination. The CDR3 coding sequence is TGTGCCAGCAGCGTAGGAGGGGCTAGCGGGAGGTTGGGGTTGTTCTTC. This encodes CASSVGGASGRLGLFF.